These T cell receptor beta chains were read from a single sample in a study of Ad26.COV2.S vaccination and SARS-CoV-2 variants. Generated by immunoSEQ multiplex PCR, the TCRdb table keeps only in-frame clones and is missing some. The sample shows roughly 320,000 clones, more than 70% of them seen only once. The sample consisted of peripheral blood, taken in a trial of Ad26.COV2.S vaccine versus placebo. The origin of the receptors is a person aged 18-65 years who received the Ad26.COV2.S COVID-19 vaccine or a placebo. Both conserved end residues are part of each CDR3. Each record gives: J gene, V gene, clone size, D gene, CDR3 protein, CDR3 DNA. The D gene is left open where the match is weak. Size is omitted from some rows. Given values are once, few, many or a class for expanded clones.

TRBJ1-4	TRBV9	NA	NA	CASSLQGQPNEKLFF	TGTGCCAGCAGCTTACAGGGACAACCTAATGAAAAACTGTTTTTT
TRBJ1-1	TRBV9	NA	NA	CASSPRQHSLNTEAFF	TGTGCCAGCAGCCCCCGACAGCACTCCCTGAACACTGAAGCTTTCTTT
TRBJ2-6	TRBV27	NA	TRBD1	CASSLSAGGASGANVLTF	TGTGCCAGCAGTTTGAGCGCAGGGGGCGCCTCTGGGGCCAACGTCCTGACTTTC
TRBJ1-1	TRBV7-2	NA	NA	CASSPRGGLTNTEAFF	TGTGCCAGCAGCCCCCGGGGGGGGCTCACGAACACTGAAGCTTTCTTT
TRBJ1-1	TRBV4-1	NA	NA	CASSQSKFGLQNTEAFF	TGCGCCAGCAGCCAATCTAAGTTTGGACTCCAGAACACTGAAGCTTTCTTT
TRBJ2-3	TRBV30	NA	NA	CAWDHGLSSTDTQYF	TGTGCCTGGGACCACGGACTCAGCTCCACAGATACGCAGTATTTT
TRBJ1-6	TRBV6-2/TRBV6-3	NA	NA	CASSYPAGRALSPLHF	TGTGCCAGCAGTTACCCGGCAGGGAGGGCTCTTTCACCCCTCCACTTT
TRBJ2-1	TRBV18	NA	TRBD1	CASSLQTGGSYNEQFF	TGTGCCAGCTCACTTCAAACAGGGGGGTCCTACAATGAGCAGTTCTTC
TRBJ1-2	TRBV6-1	once	TRBD1	CASSSTGTGTYGYTF	TGTGCCAGCAGCTCGACCGGGACAGGTACCTATGGCTACACCTTC
TRBJ1-5	TRBV19	once	NA	CASSPRAWDQPQHF	TGTGCCAGTAGTCCGCGCGCGTGGGATCAGCCCCAGCATTTT
TRBJ1-3	TRBV30	NA	NA	CAFGRRARELNTIYF	TGTGCCTTTGGGCGACGGGCCAGGGAGTTAAACACCATATATTTT